This entry lists 10 T cell receptor beta chains sequenced from one sample in a study of T cell responses to AZD1222 COVID-19 vaccine. Using immunoSEQ multiplex PCR, the repertoire was profiled, and TCRdb retains in-frame clones only, with some absent. The profile shows roughly 130,000 clones, just over 85% of them singletons. The source material was peripheral blood, sampled on day 0 of AZD1222 vaccination. The receptors were gathered from an adult in good health.

This chain joins TRBV2 and TRBJ1-2; D might be TRBD1 (6 bases). The CDR3 is made up of 14 amino acids. Germline lookup yields CDR1 SNHLY and CDR2 FYNNEI. V lost 4 bases, J lost 2 bases, and 11 bases lay in between. The CDR3 region is CASSAQQGNYGYTF. CDR3 DNA sequence: TGTGCCAGCAGTGCGCAGCAGGGGAACTATGGCTACACCTTC.

This clone was seen a few times. The chain links TRBV7-2 to TRBJ1-1; TRBD1 agrees at 9 bases. Per the germline V gene, CDR1 is SGHTA and CDR2 is FQGNSA. There are 15 residues in the CDR3. The J segment lost 1 base and the V segment lost 3 bases, leaving 3 bases of the junction unmatched. This CDR3 reads CASSFTGGGNTEAFF. The DNA for the CDR3 is TGTGCCAGCAGCTTTACAGGGGGCGGGAACACTGAAGCTTTCTTT. The whole variable domain, remainder taken from reference TRBV7-2 and TRBJ1-1, is GAGVSQSPSNKVTEKGKDVELRCDPISGHTALYWYRQSLGQGLEFLIYFQGNSAPDKSGLPSDRFSAERTGGSVSTLTIQRTQQEDSAVYLCASSFTGGGNTEAFFGQGTRLTVV.

This chain connects TRBV9 to TRBJ2-5; no reliable D call. Germline assignment: CDR1 SGDLS and CDR2 YYNGEE. The CDR3 length is 14 residues. V was trimmed by 0 bases and J by 2 bases, leaving 8 bases between them. CDR3 DNA sequence: TGTGCCAGCAGCGTAGTGTCAGATCAAGAGACCCAGTACTTC. It is translated as CASSVVSDQETQYF.

J is TRBJ1-2 and V is TRBV30; 9 bases line up with TRBD1. The CDR3 covers 15 residues. The germline gives CDR1 GTSNPN, CDR2 SVGIG (reference sequence). The V gene end was trimmed by 4 bases and the J gene end by 4 bases; junction bases not matched to a gene: 10. The chain's CDR3 is CAWIKTGGRRYGYTF. CDR3 nucleotide sequence: TGTGCCTGGATTAAAACAGGGGGCAGACGCTATGGCTACACCTTC.

The rearrangement joins TRBV3-1 (or the pseudogene TRBV3-2) to TRBJ2-2; 9 positions match TRBD2. The germline V gene has CDR1 LGHDT and CDR2 YNNKEL (reference sequence). The trim removed 4 bases at V and 2 bases at J, leaving 11 bases unmatched. This CDR3 has 18 amino acids. Written as DNA, the CDR3 is TGTGCCAGCAGCCCCCGGCGTAGCGGGGGCCGAAACACCGGGGAGCTGTTTTTT. As protein: CASSPRRSGGRNTGELFF.

This sequence joins TRBV28 and TRBJ1-2, with 8 positions matching TRBD1. The germline V gene encodes CDR1 MDHEN and CDR2 SYDVKM. With V trimmed by 7 bases and J by 4 bases, 8 bases remained unmatched. This CDR3 has 14 residues. The CDR3 is CASTPGQGGYGYTF. The CDR3 DNA reads TGTGCCAGCACCCCCGGACAGGGAGGCTATGGCTACACCTTC.

This chain joins TRBV19 and TRBJ1-6; D remains ambiguous. V dropped 5 bases and J dropped 8 bases, with 19 bases sitting between them. CDR3 length equals 16 residues. The germline V gene encodes CDR1 LNHDA and CDR2 SQIVND (reference sequence). CDR3 sequence (DNA): TGTGCCAGTAGTTCCAACTCCGGGATCACGGATTCACCCCTCCACTTT. Translating gives CASSSNSGITDSPLHF.

This clone was found a few times. CDR3 amino acids: CASISPWGNYQPQHF. CDR3 DNA sequence: TGTGCCAGCATTTCCCCGTGGGGGAACTATCAGCCCCAGCATTTT. The chain recombines TRBV28 with TRBJ1-5; a possible D gene is TRBD1 (5 bases). CDR1 and CDR2 (germline): MDHEN, SYDVKM. V lost 7 bases and J 5 bases, leaving 18 bases between the germline ends. The CDR3 covers 15 residues.

CDR3 region: CSCGSGGANVLTF. CDR3 nucleotides: TGCAGCTGCGGGTCGGGTGGGGCCAACGTCCTGACTTTC. V gene TRBV29-1 combines with J gene TRBJ2-6, with D possibly TRBD2 on 5 matching bases. There are 13 residues in the CDR3. CDR1 is SQVTM, CDR2 ANQGSEA, per germline. V lost 8 bases and J 3 bases, leaving 11 bases between the germline ends.

The chain is built from TRBV6-5 and TRBJ2-7, with 12 bases that match TRBD1. The length of the CDR3 is 16 residues. Germline CDR1 MNHEY, CDR2 SVGAGI. V trimming: 0 bases; J trimming: 8 bases; junction bases outside the gene matches: 8. The chain's CDR3 is CASSYSPGQGASKQYF. The CDR3 coding sequence is TGTGCCAGCAGTTACTCGCCGGGACAGGGGGCCTCCAAGCAGTACTTC.